This T cell receptor (beta chain) was recovered during a study of post-analysis software for immune sequencing data. Study background: There were relapsing-remitting, secondary progressive and progressive-relapsing multiple sclerosis among the disease courses included.

Built from TCR beta cDNA, the libraries had unique molecular identifiers in them. TCRdb independently ran MiXCR on the PCR reads; one entry per CDR3 protein. The data hold hundreds of thousands of distinct CDR3 sequences, with roughly 45% observed a single time. Input material: blood. The receptor was derived from a girl aged 5-17 years with multiple sclerosis.

The CDR3 sequence is CAISGTAMTYEQYF. The DNA for the CDR3 is TGTGCCATCAGTGGGACAGCGATGACCTACGAGCAGTACTTC. V usage is TRBV10-3 and J usage is TRBJ2-7, with D maybe TRBD1 (6 bases). V lost 4 bases, J lost 2 bases, and 12 bases lay in between. The CDR3 has 14 residues. Per the germline V gene, CDR1 is ENHRY and CDR2 is SYGVKD.